The sequence of this T cell receptor (beta chain) was determined in a study of blood T cell repertoires in COVID-19 (dated by TCRdb to the early 2020s). For context, the study as a whole: The collaborator samples originated in the United States, Italy and Spain and spanned the acute and convalescent phases of COVID-19. The prospective study material was composed of cDNA or gDNA derived from T cells, B-cell-depleted T cells, or PBMCs. The dataset comprised deeply sampled blood TCRbeta repertoires from subjects exposed to, actively infected with, or recovered from COVID-19. The repertoires were released in a freely available public database intended as a resource for research on the immune response to SARS-CoV-2. The samples were drawn from the first 160 participants of the ongoing ImmuneRACE study and from over a thousand subjects provided by 6 global collaborators. A de-identified subject ID, COVID-19 status, age in years and sex were almost always included in the sample metadata. Where HLA class I and class II types were available, the types were taken from metadata supplied by the sample provider, not from assay-based typing.

The immunoSEQ Assay, a bias-controlled multiplex PCR, was used to amplify TCRbeta CDR3 regions from genomic DNA. Processing in the source paper ran as follows. The number of nucleated cells in each sample was estimated by amplification of reference gene primers within the assay. Sequence reads were collapsed and filtered to measure the absolute abundance of every unique TCRbeta CDR3 rearrangement. For each sample, productive Simpson clonality was calculated as the square root of Simpson's diversity index over productive rearrangements. The clones in this table, taken by TCRdb from immuneACCESS, are in-frame only. Not every clone is retained; where verified, under half of the shortfall comes from an unresolved V gene, and the cause of the rest is unknown. That table is the source of V, J and clone size, and D and trimming were worked out from the DNA. The sample table contains approximately 210,000 clones; only one count was recorded for 70% to 90% of them. The top ten clonotypes cover 6.2% of the sample.

A second Seattle source provided samples from volunteer blood donors who had recovered from COVID-19. Whole blood was collected in K2EDTA tubes by collaborating institutions according to the institutions' own protocols. For TCRbeta analysis, collaborators shipped samples in one of three forms: frozen whole blood, isolated PBMCs, or DNA extracted from either of those sample types. For this clone: Its recognized antigen is unknown. The sample holds no much larger clone one base away, and base qualities are not on file.

Paper-wide results and their limitations: The quantity of clinical and demographic metadata differed by source and by participant and was supplied without curation.

The material sequenced was peripheral blood. The receptor was derived from a woman aged 40 to 49 who had recovered from COVID-19.

The CDR3 loop reads CASSSGTGALDTEAFF. The bases are TGTGCCAGCAGCTCCGGGACAGGGGCCCTAGACACTGAAGCTTTCTTT. The chain is made from TRBV5-4 and TRBJ1-1, with 10 bases aligning to TRBD1. The CDR3 starts with the cysteine, ends with the phenylalanine, and has 16 residues. Only the CDR3 region is kept as DNA, spanning 48 bases read in frame from base 1. V loses 3 bases at its end and J loses 3 bases; junction bases beyond the gene matches: 8. In the germline V gene (reference sequence), CDR1 corresponds to SGHNT and CDR2 to YYREEE.